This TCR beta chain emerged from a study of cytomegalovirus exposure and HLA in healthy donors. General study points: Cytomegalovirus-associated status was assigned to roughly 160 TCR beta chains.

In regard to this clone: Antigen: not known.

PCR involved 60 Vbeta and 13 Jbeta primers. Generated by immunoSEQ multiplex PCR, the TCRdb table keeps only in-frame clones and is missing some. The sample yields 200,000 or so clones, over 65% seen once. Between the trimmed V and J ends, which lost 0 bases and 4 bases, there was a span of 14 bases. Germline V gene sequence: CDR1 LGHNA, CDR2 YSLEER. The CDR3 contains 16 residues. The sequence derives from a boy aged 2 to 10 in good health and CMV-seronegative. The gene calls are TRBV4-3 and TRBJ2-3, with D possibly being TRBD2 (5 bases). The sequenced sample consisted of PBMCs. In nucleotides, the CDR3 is TGCGCCAGCAGCCAAGATTGGGCTACAGCGGCAGATACGCAGTATTTT. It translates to CASSQDWATAADTQYF.